The rows below give T cell receptor beta chains drawn from one sample of a study of T-cell memory formation after mild COVID-19. TCRdb used MiXCR to reprocess the 5' RACE reads, holding one entry per CDR3 protein. Of a few hundred thousand distinct CDR3 sequences listed, about 22% are singletons. The sample was PBMCs or a T cell subset sorted from them (not recorded which). These receptors all stem from an adult woman who had mild COVID-19 (a few samples of this study predate the infection). Cell type and time point are not known. The CDR3 runs from the conserved cysteine through the conserved F or W. The D gene is left open where the match is weak.

v_call	j_call	d_call	cdr3_aa
TRBV12-3/TRBV12-4	TRBJ2-5	TRBD2	CASSTGLAGTQYF
TRBV5-1	TRBJ2-5	NA	CASSLSLEGETQYF
TRBV11-2	TRBJ2-7	TRBD1	CASSLTGQGRAYEQYF
TRBV11-2	TRBJ1-5	NA	CASSLERSSNQPQHF
TRBV5-1	TRBJ1-1	NA	CASSLLGYTEAFF
TRBV18	TRBJ1-1	NA	CASSPSTGWKTEAFF
TRBV9	TRBJ2-3	NA	CASSPEGQGRDTQYF
TRBV6-5	TRBJ2-7	TRBD1	CASSYSGTGTYEQYF
TRBV5-6	TRBJ2-7	TRBD2	CASSRRRLADLEQYF
TRBV12-3/TRBV12-4	TRBJ1-2	NA	CASSLAEQMDGYTF
TRBV7-2	TRBJ2-3	TRBD2	CASSSRTSVTDTQYF
TRBV12-3/TRBV12-4	TRBJ2-1	NA	CASSPRGRSKFYNEQFF
TRBV29-1	TRBJ2-2	NA	CSVDVDGNTGELFF
TRBV5-1	TRBJ2-5	NA	CASSSSGRSSETQYF
TRBV7-2	TRBJ1-2	NA	CASSNRDTVFLDYGYTF
TRBV24-1	TRBJ1-5	NA	CATSALQSNQPQHF
TRBV9	TRBJ2-7	NA	CASSVADNYEQYF
TRBV5-1	TRBJ2-4	NA	CASSPPREGVKNIQYF
TRBV5-1	TRBJ2-1	NA	CASSLTDVSYNEQFF
TRBV5-4	TRBJ1-1	TRBD1	CASSPDRRNTEAFF
TRBV28	TRBJ2-7	TRBD2	CASTLGLAGVYEQYF
TRBV19	TRBJ2-1	NA	CASQVSYSNEQFF
TRBV4-3	TRBJ1-2	NA	CASSQDLGPSGGYTF
TRBV5-1	TRBJ1-6	NA	CASSPSRDLNSPLHF
TRBV5-5	TRBJ2-3	NA	CASSPLGGTDTQYF
TRBV12-3/TRBV12-4	TRBJ2-2	TRBD2	CASSLYTSGGHPGGELFF
TRBV12-3/TRBV12-4	TRBJ1-5	TRBD1	CASSFGGQGLQPQHF
TRBV20-1	TRBJ1-1	NA	CSASQDTNWLNTEAFF
TRBV4-2	TRBJ2-7	TRBD2	CASSPSQLARSSYEQYF
TRBV19	TRBJ2-7	NA	CASSIGGTVGEQYF
TRBV6-2/TRBV6-3	TRBJ2-4	NA	CASRESGTGGNIQYF
TRBV10-3	TRBJ1-2	TRBD1	CAISESTGDWGYTF
TRBV27	TRBJ2-1	NA	CASSPGTESYNEQFF
TRBV9	TRBJ2-1	TRBD2	CASSEQTSREQFF
TRBV3-1	TRBJ2-1	TRBD2	CASSQVRLAGGRDEQFF
TRBV7-9	TRBJ2-7	NA	CASSSGQPYEQYF
TRBV20-1	TRBJ2-5	NA	CSARGPTQETQYF
TRBV18	TRBJ2-7	NA	CASSPPGTQTYEQYF
TRBV6-6	TRBJ1-5	NA	CASRYETVWQPQHF
TRBV9	TRBJ2-1	NA	CASSGAHGEQFF
TRBV4-3	TRBJ2-7	TRBD1	CASSQADRAYEQYF
TRBV28	TRBJ2-7	TRBD2	CASSFSPRLADKQYF
TRBV10-2	TRBJ2-4	NA	CASPVPGIQYF
TRBV29-1	TRBJ1-2	NA	CSVEQAPPYYGYTF
TRBV4-1	TRBJ1-1	NA	CASSHDLRTVLGTEAFF
TRBV6-2/TRBV6-3	TRBJ1-2	NA	CASLKAGYYGYTF
TRBV7-9	TRBJ1-1	NA	CASHDYRVAAFF
TRBV14	TRBJ1-1	TRBD1	CASSLIDRVSTEAFF
TRBV29-1	TRBJ2-1	NA	CSVDNLANEQFF
TRBV18	TRBJ1-1	NA	CASSPSVGKTEAFF
TRBV6-6	TRBJ1-1	NA	CASSYAWDYAEAFF
TRBV5-1	TRBJ2-1	TRBD2	CASRGGTEQFF
TRBV7-9	TRBJ1-3	NA	CASSLVLSGNTIYF
TRBV7-2	TRBJ2-7	NA	CASSPITGSYEQYF
TRBV12-3/TRBV12-4	TRBJ2-7	TRBD1	CASSSGQGRYEQYF